This T cell receptor (beta chain) was identified in a study of OX40 agonist ivuxolimab in advanced cancers. Sequencing used immunoSEQ multiplex PCR; TCRdb keeps in-frame clones, though not all of them. The sample includes more than 45,000 clones, approximately 79% of them seen just once. V trimming: 1 base; J trimming: 1 base; junction bases outside the gene matches: 9. The germline gives CDR1 SGHRS, CDR2 YFSETQ. The CDR3 sequence is 17 residues long. The chain joins TRBV5-1 to TRBJ2-3, with 7 positions matching TRBD1. Sequenced here: CD4+ or CD8+ T cells sorted from blood, sampled in a trial of the OX40 agonist ivuxolimab. The receptor's source is an adult with an advanced solid tumor such as melanoma, head and neck, liver or kidney cancer. CDR3 DNA: TGCGCCAGCAGCTTGATGCCCACAGGGGATGGCACAGATACGCAGTATTTT. Its translation is CASSLMPTGDGTDTQYF.